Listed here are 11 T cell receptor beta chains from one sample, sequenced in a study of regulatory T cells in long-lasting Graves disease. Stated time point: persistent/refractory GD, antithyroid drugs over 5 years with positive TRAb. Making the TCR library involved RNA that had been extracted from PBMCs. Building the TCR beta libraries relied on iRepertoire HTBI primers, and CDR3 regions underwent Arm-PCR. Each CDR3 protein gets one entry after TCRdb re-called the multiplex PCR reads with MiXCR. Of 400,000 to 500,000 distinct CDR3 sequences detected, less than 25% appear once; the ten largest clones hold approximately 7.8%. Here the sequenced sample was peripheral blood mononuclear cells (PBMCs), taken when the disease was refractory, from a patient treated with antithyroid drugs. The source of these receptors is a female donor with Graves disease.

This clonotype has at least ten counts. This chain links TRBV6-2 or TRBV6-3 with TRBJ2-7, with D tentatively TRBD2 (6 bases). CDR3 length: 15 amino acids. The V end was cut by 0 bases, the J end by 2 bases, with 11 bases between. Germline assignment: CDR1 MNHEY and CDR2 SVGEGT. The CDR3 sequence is CASSYSPSETYEQYF. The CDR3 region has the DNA TGTGCCAGCAGTTACTCTCCTAGCGAGACCTACGAGCAGTACTTC.

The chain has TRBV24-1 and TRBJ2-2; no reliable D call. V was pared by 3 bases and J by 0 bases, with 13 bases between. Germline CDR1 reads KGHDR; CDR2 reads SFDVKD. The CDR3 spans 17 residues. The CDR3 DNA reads TGTGCCACCAGTGATCCAGGACCGCAACCGAACACCGGGGAGCTGTTTTTT. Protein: CATSDPGPQPNTGELFF.

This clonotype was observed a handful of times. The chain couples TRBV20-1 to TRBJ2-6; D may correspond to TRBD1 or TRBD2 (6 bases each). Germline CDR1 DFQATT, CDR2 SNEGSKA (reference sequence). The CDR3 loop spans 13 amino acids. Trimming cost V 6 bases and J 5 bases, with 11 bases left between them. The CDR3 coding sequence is TGCAGTGCCCTGGGGGGCCGGGCCAACGTCCTGACTTTC. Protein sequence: CSALGGRANVLTF.

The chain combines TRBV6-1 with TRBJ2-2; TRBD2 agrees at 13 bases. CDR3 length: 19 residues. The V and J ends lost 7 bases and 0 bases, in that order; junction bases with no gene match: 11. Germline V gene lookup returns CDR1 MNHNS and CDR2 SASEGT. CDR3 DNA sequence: TGTGCCAGCAACCACATGGGACTAGCGGGGTTCGCGAACACCGGGGAGCTGTTTTTT. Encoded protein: CASNHMGLAGFANTGELFF.

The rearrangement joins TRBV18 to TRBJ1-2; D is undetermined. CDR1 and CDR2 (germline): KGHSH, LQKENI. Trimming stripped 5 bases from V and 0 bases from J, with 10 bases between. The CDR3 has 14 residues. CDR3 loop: CASSITDSNYGYTF. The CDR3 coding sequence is TGTGCCAGCTCAATCACTGACTCTAACTATGGCTACACCTTC.

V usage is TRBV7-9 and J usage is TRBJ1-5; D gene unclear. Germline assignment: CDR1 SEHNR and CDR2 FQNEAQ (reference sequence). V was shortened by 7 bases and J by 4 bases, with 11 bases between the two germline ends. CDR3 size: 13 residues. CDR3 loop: CASTAGSNQPQHF. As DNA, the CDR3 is TGTGCCAGCACCGCCGGGTCGAATCAGCCCCAGCATTTT.

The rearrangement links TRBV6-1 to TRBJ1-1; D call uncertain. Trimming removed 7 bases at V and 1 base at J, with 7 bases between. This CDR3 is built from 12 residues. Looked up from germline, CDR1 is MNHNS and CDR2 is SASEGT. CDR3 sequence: CASTQTNTEAFF. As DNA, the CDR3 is TGTGCCAGCACCCAAACGAACACTGAAGCTTTCTTT.

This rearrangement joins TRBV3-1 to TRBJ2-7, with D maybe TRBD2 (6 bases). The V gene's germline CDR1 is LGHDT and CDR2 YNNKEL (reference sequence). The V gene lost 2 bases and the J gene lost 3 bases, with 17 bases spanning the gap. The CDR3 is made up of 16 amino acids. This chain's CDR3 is CASSQQTRDGSYEQYF. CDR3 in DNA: TGTGCCAGCAGCCAACAAACCCGGGACGGGAGCTACGAGCAGTACTTC.

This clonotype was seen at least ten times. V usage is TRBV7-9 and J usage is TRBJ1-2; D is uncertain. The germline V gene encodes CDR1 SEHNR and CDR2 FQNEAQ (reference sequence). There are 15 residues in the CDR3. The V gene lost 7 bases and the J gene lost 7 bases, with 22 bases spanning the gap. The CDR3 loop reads CASNSAASVIGGYTF. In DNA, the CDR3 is TGTGCCAGCAACTCGGCGGCCTCGGTCATCGGTGGCTACACCTTC. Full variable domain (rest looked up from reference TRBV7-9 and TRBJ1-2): DTGVSQNPRHKITKRGQNVTFRCDPISEHNRLYWYRQTLGQGPEFLTYFQNEAQLEKSRLLSDRFSAERPKGSFSTLEIQRTEQGDSAMYLCASNSAASVIGGYTFGSGTRLTVV.

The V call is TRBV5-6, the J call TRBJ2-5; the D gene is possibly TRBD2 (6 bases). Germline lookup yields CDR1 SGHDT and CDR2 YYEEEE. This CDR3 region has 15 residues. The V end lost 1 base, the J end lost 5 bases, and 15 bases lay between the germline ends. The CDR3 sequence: CASSLLAGTLETQYF. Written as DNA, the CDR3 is TGTGCCAGCAGCTTGCTTGCAGGGACTTTGGAGACCCAGTACTTC.

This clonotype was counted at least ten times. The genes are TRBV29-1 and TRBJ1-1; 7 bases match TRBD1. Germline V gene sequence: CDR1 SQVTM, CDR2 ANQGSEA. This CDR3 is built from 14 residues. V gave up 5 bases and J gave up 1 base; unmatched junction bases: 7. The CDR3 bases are TGCAGCGTTAGACAGGGACTGGCGAACACTGAAGCTTTCTTT. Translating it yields CSVRQGLANTEAFF.